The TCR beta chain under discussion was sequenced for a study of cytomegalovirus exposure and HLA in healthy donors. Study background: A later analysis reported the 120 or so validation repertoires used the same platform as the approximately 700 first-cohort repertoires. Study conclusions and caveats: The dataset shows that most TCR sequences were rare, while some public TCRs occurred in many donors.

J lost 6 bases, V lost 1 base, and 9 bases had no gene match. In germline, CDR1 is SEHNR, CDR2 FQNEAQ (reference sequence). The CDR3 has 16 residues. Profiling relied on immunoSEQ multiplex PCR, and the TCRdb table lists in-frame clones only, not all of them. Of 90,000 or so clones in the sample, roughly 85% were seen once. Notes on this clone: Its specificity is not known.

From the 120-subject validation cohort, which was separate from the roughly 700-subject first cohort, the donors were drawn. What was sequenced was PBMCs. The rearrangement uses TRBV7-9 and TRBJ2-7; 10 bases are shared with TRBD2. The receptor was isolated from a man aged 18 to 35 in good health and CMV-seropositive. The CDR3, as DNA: TGTGCCAGCAGCTTAGGGTCAGCGGGAGGGCACAGCGAGCAGTACTTC. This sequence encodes CASSLGSAGGHSEQYF. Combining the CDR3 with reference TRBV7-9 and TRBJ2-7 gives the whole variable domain DTGVSQNPRHKITKRGQNVTFRCDPISEHNRLYWYRQTLGQGPEFLTYFQNEAQLEKSRLLSDRFSAERPKGSFSTLEIQRTEQGDSAMYLCASSLGSAGGHSEQYFGPGTRLTVT.